The source of this TCR beta chain is a study of breast tumors, draining lymph nodes, adjacent tissues. Study observations and caveats: Most tumor T cells seemingly derive from lymph node, then expand in tumor. Data only fit, rather than demonstrated, lymph node origin of most tumor T cells. Tumors had less TCR diversity than lymph nodes, more than nontumor tissue. Tumor and nontumor repertoires were significantly more similar in luminal-like than in basal-like breast cancer.

This CDR3 is 14 amino acids long. Between the trimmed V and J ends, which lost 0 bases and 3 bases, there was a span of 9 bases. The germline V gene has CDR1 KGHSH and CDR2 LQKENI. This clonotype was counted at least ten times. What it binds is unknown. TCRdb re-called the multiplex PCR reads with MiXCR, one entry per CDR3 protein. The table includes about 230,000 distinct CDR3 sequences, approximately 31% detected once. Samples came from axillary lymph nodes draining the breast cancer. The rearrangement joins TRBV18 to TRBJ2-7; either TRBD1 or TRBD2 may supply D (5 bases each). The sample was axillary lymph node tissue. The sequence was obtained from a female donor with breast cancer. Some clones in this sample may be carry-over from other donors' samples. CDR3 residues: CASSPPWGIYEQYF. The DNA for the CDR3 is TGTGCCAGCTCACCACCGTGGGGGATCTACGAGCAGTACTTC.